A single sample gave rise to the 25 T cell receptor beta chains below, sequenced in a study of blood T cell repertoires in COVID-19 (dated by TCRdb to 2018 to 2021). The method behind the library was the immunoSEQ multiplex PCR assay. TCRdb stores this immuneACCESS table with in-frame sequences only. Part of the clones is absent; in the studies checked, under half of the shortfall reflects unresolved V genes, and no reason is known for the rest. The sample includes fewer than 350,000 clones, with around 85% observed a single time. The ten largest make up approximately 1.9% of the sample. Specimen: PBMCs or T cells enriched from blood (not recorded which). The receptor set was obtained from a woman in her 30s who had been exposed to COVID-19.

V gene TRBV30 combines with J gene TRBJ2-5; D may be TRBD1 (5 bases). Trimming pared 4 bases from V and 2 bases from J, leaving 14 bases between. The CDR3 has 14 residues. Germline V gene lookup returns CDR1 GTSNPN and CDR2 SVGIG (reference sequence). The CDR3 sequence is CAWKGWQEQETQYF. CDR3 in DNA: TGTGCCTGGAAGGGGTGGCAGGAACAAGAGACCCAGTACTTC.

CDR3 amino acids: CASSLGQRGSVRTEAFF. In DNA form, the CDR3 reads TGTGCCAGCAGCCTTGGACAGAGAGGTTCGGTCCGCACTGAAGCTTTCTTT. The chain carries TRBV3-1 (or the pseudogene TRBV3-2) and TRBJ1-1; a possible D gene is TRBD1 (6 bases). The CDR3 length is 17 residues. Germline V gene lookup returns CDR1 LGHDT and CDR2 YNNKEL (reference sequence). V shed 4 bases and J shed 4 bases, with 22 bases lying between them.

J is TRBJ2-7 and V is TRBV27; 7 nucleotides match TRBD1. CDR1 and CDR2 (germline): MNHEY, SMNVEV (reference sequence). The CDR3 totals 17 residues. With 5 bases clipped from V and 2 bases from J, the junction kept 15 bases outside the gene matches. CDR3 coding DNA: TGTGCCAGCAGTCCCACTCCATACAGGGGACGCCCCTACGAGCAGTACTTC. Translating it yields CASSPTPYRGRPYEQYF.

The chain has TRBV9 and TRBJ2-1; D remains unclear. The germline CDR1 and CDR2 sequences are SGDLS and YYNGEE. The CDR3 runs 13 residues. Trimming removed 0 bases from V and 8 bases from J, with 9 bases in between. The CDR3 is CASSVEGGDEQFF. CDR3 nucleotides: TGTGCCAGCAGCGTAGAAGGCGGAGATGAGCAGTTCTTC.

The chain combines TRBV19 with TRBJ1-1; TRBD1 is a possible D gene (6 bases). The CDR3 contains 15 residues. Germline assignment: CDR1 LNHDA and CDR2 SQIVND (reference sequence). Deletions cut 5 bases from V and 1 base from J, with 14 bases between. CDR3 in DNA: TGTGCCAGTAGTGAGACAGGCCTTCGGAACACTGAAGCTTTCTTT. Its translation: CASSETGLRNTEAFF.

This rearrangement joins TRBV3-1 (or the pseudogene TRBV3-2) to TRBJ2-1; TRBD2 agrees at 8 bases. Germline loops: CDR1 LGHDT, CDR2 YNNKEL (reference sequence). J lost 2 bases, V lost 0 bases, and 6 bases had no gene match. The CDR3 has 17 amino acids. The chain's CDR3 is CASSQDGAGVTYNEQFF. The CDR3 DNA is TGTGCCAGCAGCCAAGATGGAGCGGGAGTCACCTACAATGAGCAGTTCTTC.

This clone occurred a few times. This sequence joins TRBV10-3 and TRBJ1-2, with 9 bases aligning to TRBD1. This CDR3 region has 15 residues. CDR1 and CDR2 from the germline V gene are ENHRY and SYGVKD. V lost 6 bases and J lost 7; bases outside the gene matches: 12. The CDR3 DNA follows: TGTGCCATCAGGAGAGACAGGGGGGCCTTGAGTGGCTACACCTTC. Its translation is CAIRRDRGALSGYTF.

This rearrangement joins TRBV7-9 to TRBJ1-6, with 8 bases fitting TRBD1. The CDR3 has 15 residues. The germline V gene has CDR1 SEHNR and CDR2 FQNEAQ (reference sequence). V was clipped by 2 bases and J by 5 bases; unmatched bases: 2. This CDR3 reads CASSLRQGNNSPLHF. CDR3 nucleotide sequence: TGTGCCAGCAGCTTACGACAGGGGAATAATTCACCCCTCCACTTT.

CDR3 sequence (DNA): TGTGCCAGCAGCCTAACTGGGGGGACCTACGAGCAGTACTTC. Its protein product is CASSLTGGTYEQYF. This chain uses TRBV27 with TRBJ2-7, with D possibly TRBD2 on 6 matching bases. This CDR3 has 14 amino acids. V was pared by 6 bases and J by 2 bases, with 14 bases between. Germline V CDR1 and CDR2: MNHEY, SMNVEV (reference sequence).

The chain carries TRBV5-4 and TRBJ2-7; 8 bases are shared with TRBD1. This CDR3 spans 14 amino acids. V shed 3 bases and J 7 bases; nucleotides not matched to a gene: 9. Looked up from germline, CDR1 is SGHNT and CDR2 is YYREEE (reference sequence). CDR3 loop: CASSYGQGGREQYF. As DNA, the CDR3 is TGTGCCAGCAGCTATGGACAGGGTGGAAGGGAGCAGTACTTC.

V and J are TRBV30 and TRBJ2-2; D might be TRBD1 (6 bases). CDR3 length: 15 residues. V was pared by 0 bases and J by 7 bases, with 15 bases between. In germline, CDR1 is GTSNPN, CDR2 SVGIG (reference sequence). This CDR3 is CAWSVAAGVIGELFF. The DNA of the CDR3 is TGTGCCTGGAGTGTCGCGGCAGGGGTTATCGGGGAGCTGTTTTTT.

The rearrangement uses TRBV3-1 (or the pseudogene TRBV3-2) and TRBJ1-2; 9 nucleotides line up with TRBD1. Germline CDR1 is LGHDT and CDR2 is YNNKEL (reference sequence). The length of the CDR3 is 15 residues. The V segment lost 5 bases and the J segment 1 base; nucleotides outside the gene matches: 5. The CDR3 nucleotides are TGTGCCAGCAGCTTACAGGGGGCAAGTAACTATGGCTACACCTTC. This gives the protein CASSLQGASNYGYTF.

This sequence joins TRBV28 and TRBJ2-4, with D perhaps matching TRBD1 (6 bases). V lost 5 bases and J lost 1, with 12 bases in between. This CDR3 region has 15 residues. CDR1 is MDHEN and CDR2 is SYDVKM in the germline V gene. DNA of the CDR3: TGTGCCAGCAGTCCCATTGACAGGGCCAAAAACATTCAGTACTTC. This gives the protein CASSPIDRAKNIQYF.

The CDR3 loop is CASSLIGQGESGYTF. CDR3 coding DNA: TGTGCCAGCAGCCTGATTGGACAGGGGGAAAGCGGCTACACCTTC. The chain employs TRBV3-1 (or the pseudogene TRBV3-2) and TRBJ1-2, with 10 bases fitting TRBD1. Germline CDR1 and CDR2: LGHDT and YNNKEL (reference sequence). The CDR3 runs 15 residues. The junction had 10 bases not matched to a gene; V was cut back by 4 bases and J by 8 bases.

The genes are TRBV19 and TRBJ1-1; D is perhaps TRBD1 (6 bases). Germline V gene sequence: CDR1 LNHDA, CDR2 SQIVND (reference sequence). This CDR3 has 14 amino acids. V was shortened by 5 bases and J by 2 bases, with 12 bases between the two germline ends. This CDR3 is CASSSGAINTEAFF. CDR3 coding DNA: TGTGCCAGTAGTTCAGGGGCTATCAACACTGAAGCTTTCTTT. The complete variable domain, with remaining parts taken from reference TRBV19 and TRBJ1-1, reads DGGITQSPKYLFRKEGQNVTLSCEQNLNHDAMYWYRQDPGQGLRLIYYSQIVNDFQKGDIAEGYSVSREKKESFPLTVTSAQKNPTAFYLCASSSGAINTEAFFGQGTRLTVV.

The chain links TRBV5-1 to TRBJ2-3, with 7 nucleotides matching TRBD1. The CDR3 extends over 14 amino acids. CDR1 and CDR2 (germline): SGHRS, YFSETQ. The junction had 4 bases not matched to a gene; V was cut back by 3 bases and J by 3 bases. The CDR3 nucleotides are TGCGCCAGCAGCTGGACAGGTGGAACAGATACGCAGTATTTT. Translated: CASSWTGGTDTQYF.

The chain combines TRBV12-5 with TRBJ1-3; D is undetermined. CDR1 and CDR2 from the germline V gene are LGHNT and FRNRAP. The CDR3 is 12 residues long. V was cut by 6 bases and J by 4 bases, with 7 bases left in between. CDR3 DNA: TGTGCTAGTGGAGCCCGGGGAAACACCATATATTTT. It yields the protein CASGARGNTIYF. Supplemented by reference TRBV12-5 and TRBJ1-3, the full variable domain reads DARVTQTPRHKVTEMGQEVTMRCQPILGHNTVFWYRQTMMQGLELLAYFRNRAPLDDSGMPKDRFSAEMPDATLATLKIQPSEPRDSAVYFCASGARGNTIYFGEGSWLTVV.

The V gene is TRBV7-6, the J gene TRBJ1-2, with 7 bases fitting TRBD1. CDR1 and CDR2 from the germline V gene are SGHVS and FNYEAQ. The trim removed 5 bases at V and 6 bases at J, leaving 15 bases unmatched. This CDR3 contains 16 residues. The CDR3 sequence is CASSPRDRTMIHGYTF. CDR3 bases: TGTGCCAGCAGCCCCCGGGACAGAACTATGATCCATGGCTACACCTTC. The variable domain in full, completed from reference TRBV7-6 and TRBJ1-2, reads GAGVSQSPRYKVTKRGQDVALRCDPISGHVSLYWYRQALGQGPEFLTYFNYEAQQDKSGLPNDRFSAERPEGSISTLTIQRTEQRDSAMYRCASSPRDRTMIHGYTFGSGTRLTVV.

This chain connects TRBV11-2 to TRBJ1-2; the match to TRBD1 covers 9 bases. Germline assignment: CDR1 SGHAT and CDR2 FQNNGV. Germline trimming cut 6 bases from V and 6 bases from J; bases unmatched to any gene: 5. The CDR3 totals 13 residues. This chain's CDR3 is CASSSWTGDGYTF. In DNA form, the CDR3 reads TGTGCCAGCAGTTCCTGGACAGGGGATGGCTACACCTTC.

This clone was detected only a few times. V is TRBV5-1 and J is TRBJ1-2; TRBD1 matches 8 bases. The germline gives CDR1 SGHRS, CDR2 YFSETQ. V was clipped by 5 bases and J by 6 bases; unmatched bases: 6. There are 13 residues in the CDR3. The CDR3 reads CASRTDRGNGYTF. CDR3 DNA sequence: TGCGCCAGCAGAACCGACAGGGGTAATGGCTACACCTTC. Drawing the rest from reference TRBV5-1 and TRBJ1-2, the complete variable domain is KAGVTQTPRYLIKTRGQQVTLSCSPISGHRSVSWYQQTPGQGLQFLFEYFSETQRNKGNFPGRFSGRQFSNSRSEMNVSTLELGDSALYLCASRTDRGNGYTFGSGTRLTVV.

This chain joins TRBV7-3 and TRBJ1-1; the D is unclear. The CDR3 length is 13 residues. With 2 bases removed from V and 1 base from J, the gap between germline ends came to 5 bases. Germline loops: CDR1 SGHTA, CDR2 FQGTGA. The CDR3 DNA is TGTGCCAGCAGCTTACAGAAGAACACTGAAGCTTTCTTT. Translating it yields CASSLQKNTEAFF.

The chain joins TRBV7-8 to TRBJ1-2; D gene ambiguous. Trimming took 2 bases from V and 0 from J, leaving 7 bases between them. The V gene's germline CDR1 is SGHVS and CDR2 FQNEAQ. The CDR3 is 14 residues long. The DNA for the CDR3 is TGTGCCAGCAGCTTACCAGGATCTAACTATGGCTACACCTTC. Amino acid sequence: CASSLPGSNYGYTF.

The count of this clone is one. The chain combines TRBV29-1 with TRBJ1-1, with D maybe TRBD1 (5 bases). Deletions cut 6 bases from V and 2 bases from J, with 10 bases between. From germline, CDR1 is SQVTM and CDR2 ANQGSEA. CDR3 length: 12 amino acids. CDR3 DNA: TGCAGCGTCGAGGACATTAACACTGAAGCTTTCTTT. Its translation: CSVEDINTEAFF.

The chain combines TRBV28 with TRBJ1-4; TRBD1 matches at 7 bases. Germline assignment: CDR1 MDHEN and CDR2 SYDVKM. The CDR3 totals 14 residues. V dropped 4 bases and J dropped 9; count of bases not matched to a gene: 8. The CDR3 loop reads CASSSGTENKKLFF. CDR3 nucleotides: TGTGCCAGCAGTTCCGGGACAGAGAATAAAAAACTGTTTTTT.

This clone came up once. The rearrangement links TRBV4-2 to TRBJ1-3; D is undetermined. Germline CDR1 reads LGHNA; CDR2 reads YNFKEQ. CDR3 length: 15 residues. The ends were cut back, 0 bases at V and 2 bases at J, with 8 bases in the middle. Written as DNA, the CDR3 is TGTGCCAGCAGCCAAGAGGGAGGAACTGGAAACACCATATATTTT. It translates to CASSQEGGTGNTIYF.